This T cell receptor (beta chain) was retrieved from a study of metastatic and nonmetastatic thyroid tumors. Study-wide context: Patients with malignant and benign thyroid disease provided blood and tumor or nodule tissue, whose repertoires were compared.

The V gene's germline CDR1 is MNHEY and CDR2 SMNVEV (reference sequence). V shed 5 bases, J shed 2 bases, and the junction held 6 bases outside the gene matches. This CDR3 contains 15 residues. TCRdb re-analyzed the PCR reads using MiXCR. The data show 11,000 or so clones, around 41% seen once. Treatment of any kind had been given to no patient before thyroid surgery. This chain connects TRBV27 to TRBJ2-1; 7 bases agree with TRBD1. Sequencing was done on a sample of tumor tissue. The clonotype originates from a female donor with papillary thyroid cancer or a benign thyroid nodule (not recorded which). Some clones in this sample may be carry-over from other donors' samples. The CDR3 region has the DNA TGTGCCAGCAGTCCCCGACAGGGTACCTACAATGAGCAGTTCTTC. Translation gives CASSPRQGTYNEQFF.